Following are 23 T cell receptor beta chains from one sample sequenced in a study of blood T cell repertoires in COVID-19. Clones were sequenced by immunoSEQ multiplex PCR, and TCRdb holds only the in-frame ones, with some missing. The sample has 250,000 to 400,000 clones; around 89% are singletons. Sequenced material: peripheral blood. The receptors stem from a woman aged 25 to 39 with COVID-19, enrolled during active disease.

The genes are TRBV5-1 and TRBJ2-3; 10 nucleotides align to TRBD1. V lost 1 base and J lost 4; bases outside the gene matches: 3. CDR1 SGHRS and CDR2 YFSETQ come from the germline V gene. CDR3 length: 15 amino acids. CDR3 region: CASSLWDRGPDTQYF. The CDR3 nucleotides are TGCGCCAGCAGCTTGTGGGACAGGGGTCCAGATACGCAGTATTTT.

This clone has just a few counts. J is TRBJ2-7 and V is TRBV28, with a tentative D call TRBD1 (6 bases). Germline V CDR1 and CDR2: MDHEN, SYDVKM. V was trimmed by 5 bases and J by 6 bases, leaving 14 bases between them. The CDR3 length is 13 residues. CDR3 loop: CASSASGTIEQYV. The CDR3 DNA is TGTGCCAGCAGTGCCTCCGGGACAATCGAGCAGTACGTC.

The J gene is TRBJ1-2, the V gene TRBV6-5; D is undetermined. The V end lost 6 bases, the J end lost 8 bases, and 19 bases lay between the germline ends. The CDR3 is 14 amino acids. The V gene's germline CDR1 is MNHEY and CDR2 SVGAGI. The CDR3 sequence is CASSNGLTSGGYTF. DNA for the CDR3: TGTGCCAGCAGCAATGGACTTACCTCGGGGGGCTACACCTTC.

The genes are TRBV4-1 and TRBJ1-1; 7 bases agree with TRBD1. Germline trimming cut 3 bases from V and 0 bases from J; bases unmatched to any gene: 4. CDR1 and CDR2 (germline): MGHRA, YSYEKL. The CDR3 spans 15 residues. The DNA for the CDR3 is TGCGCCAGCAGCCATCGTACAGGGGTGAACACTGAAGCTTTCTTT. Translation: CASSHRTGVNTEAFF.

The chain links TRBV2 to TRBJ2-5; TRBD1 agrees at 8 bases. Trimming removed 6 bases from V and 4 bases from J; junction bases left unmatched: 4. The CDR3 has 13 amino acids. CDR1 SNHLY and CDR2 FYNNEI come from the germline V gene. CDR3 region: CASRSTGGETQYF. The CDR3 bases are TGTGCCAGCAGGAGTACAGGGGGAGAGACCCAGTACTTC. Full variable domain (rest looked up from reference TRBV2 and TRBJ2-5): EPEVTQTPSHQVTQMGQEVILRCVPISNHLYFYWYRQILGQKVEFLVSFYNNEISEKSEIFDDQFSVERPDGSNFTLKIRSTKLEDSAMYFCASRSTGGETQYFGPGTRLLVL.

The chain links TRBV3-1 (or the pseudogene TRBV3-2) to TRBJ1-3; no firm D call. Trimming took 0 bases from V and 4 from J, leaving 7 bases between them. Germline loops: CDR1 LGHDT, CDR2 YNNKEL (reference sequence). The CDR3 sequence is 14 residues long. The CDR3 region is CASSQDSQGNTIYF. The DNA for the CDR3 is TGTGCCAGCAGCCAAGATTCACAGGGAAACACCATATATTTT.

The chain joins TRBV29-1 to TRBJ2-3; possibly TRBD2 for D (5 bases). Deletions cut 6 bases from V and 4 bases from J, with 11 bases between. CDR1 is SQVTM and CDR2 is ANQGSEA in the germline V gene. The CDR3 is 12 amino acids. CDR3 in DNA: TGCAGCGTACCGGGGTGGTCAGATACGCAGTATTTT. Protein: CSVPGWSDTQYF.

The chain combines TRBV7-8 with TRBJ2-2; TRBD2 matches 10 bases. The CDR3 loop spans 16 amino acids. The V gene end was trimmed by 6 bases and the J gene end by 5 bases; junction bases not matched to a gene: 9. Per the germline V gene, CDR1 is SGHVS and CDR2 is FQNEAQ. The CDR3 sequence is CASRHEPGLATGELFF. The DNA of the CDR3 is TGTGCCAGCAGACATGAACCGGGACTAGCGACCGGGGAGCTGTTTTTT.

This chain connects TRBV5-1 to TRBJ1-2, with a tentative D call TRBD1 (6 bases). The germline V and J ends were trimmed by 0 bases and 5 bases, with 8 bases remaining between them. The germline V gene encodes CDR1 SGHRS and CDR2 YFSETQ. CDR3 size: 13 residues. The CDR3 DNA follows: TGCGCCAGCAGCTTGGAGGGGGATTATGGCTACACCTTC. The encoded protein is CASSLEGDYGYTF. Together with reference TRBV5-1 and TRBJ1-2, the CDR3 gives the full variable domain: KAGVTQTPRYLIKTRGQQVTLSCSPISGHRSVSWYQQTPGQGLQFLFEYFSETQRNKGNFPGRFSGRQFSNSRSEMNVSTLELGDSALYLCASSLEGDYGYTFGSGTRLTVV.

The gene calls are TRBV2 and TRBJ1-2; D call uncertain. The V end was cut by 1 base, the J end by 4 bases, with 7 bases between. This CDR3 contains 13 residues. CDR1 SNHLY and CDR2 FYNNEI come from the germline V gene. CDR3 in amino acids: CASSEDVIYGYTF. Written as DNA, the CDR3 is TGTGCCAGCAGTGAAGATGTTATCTATGGCTACACCTTC.

The rearrangement links TRBV5-5 to TRBJ1-3; D is ambiguous. V shed 1 base and J shed 4 bases, with 15 bases lying between them. The germline V gene encodes CDR1 SGHKS and CDR2 YYEKEE (reference sequence). The CDR3 consists of 16 residues. The CDR3 DNA sequence: TGTGCCAGCAGCTTGAACGTGTACGGGGAAGGAAACACCATATATTTT. Translated: CASSLNVYGEGNTIYF.

V usage is TRBV3-1 (or the pseudogene TRBV3-2) and J usage is TRBJ2-7; TRBD2 aligns across 8 bases. The V gene end was trimmed by 1 base and the J gene end by 9 bases; junction bases not matched to a gene: 8. This CDR3 spans 14 amino acids. Germline V gene sequence: CDR1 LGHDT, CDR2 YNNKEL (reference sequence). As DNA, the CDR3 is TGTGCCAGCAGCCAAGGTCCTAGCGGGTATAGGCAGTACGTC. This codes for CASSQGPSGYRQYV.

The J gene is TRBJ2-7, the V gene TRBV14; 7 bases are shared with TRBD1. Germline trimming cut 3 bases from V and 7 bases from J; bases unmatched to any gene: 3. Germline values: CDR1 SGHDN, CDR2 FVKESK. The CDR3 has 12 residues. The CDR3 reads CASSQGDSEQYF. CDR3 nucleotide sequence: TGTGCCAGCAGCCAGGGGGACAGTGAGCAGTACTTC. Looking up the rest from reference TRBV14 and TRBJ2-7 gives the full variable domain: EAGVTQFPSHSVIEKGQTVTLRCDPISGHDNLYWYRRVMGKEIKFLLHFVKESKQDESGMPNNRFLAERTGGTYSTLKVQPAELEDSGVYFCASSQGDSEQYFGPGTRLTVT.

The chain links TRBV28 to TRBJ2-3; the match to TRBD2 covers 9 bases. This CDR3 has 17 amino acids. The J segment lost 3 bases and the V segment lost 2 bases, leaving 9 bases of the junction unmatched. Looked up from germline, CDR1 is MDHEN and CDR2 is SYDVKM. The CDR3 region has the DNA TGTGCCAGCAGTTTAAGCCATGCTAGCGGGGAGACAGATACGCAGTATTTT. Translated, it gives CASSLSHASGETDTQYF.

The genes are TRBV18 and TRBJ1-5, with D possibly being TRBD1 (5 bases). CDR3 length: 14 residues. Trimming removed 1 base from V and 8 bases from J, with 12 bases in between. Germline V lookup: CDR1 KGHSH, CDR2 LQKENI. The CDR3 DNA is TGTGCCAGCTCACCACAGTCAGGGTCGAAGCCCCAGCATTTT. Translated, it gives CASSPQSGSKPQHF.

This clone was observed a single time. The chain combines TRBV24-1 with TRBJ1-1, with D unclear. V was clipped by 7 bases and J by 0 bases, with 8 bases between them. This CDR3 contains 13 residues. Germline V gives CDR1 KGHDR, CDR2 SFDVKD. CDR3 sequence: CATREHMNTEAFF. The CDR3 DNA reads as TGTGCCACCAGAGAACATATGAACACTGAAGCTTTCTTT.

CDR3 in DNA: TGTGCCAGCAGTGAGGACAGGGGTTGGGGCCAAGAGACCCAGTACTTC. Amino acids: CASSEDRGWGQETQYF. The V and J genes are TRBV25-1 and TRBJ2-5; TRBD1 matches 9 bases. Germline V gives CDR1 MGHDK, CDR2 SYGVNS. V lost 3 bases to trimming and J lost 1 base; unmatched junction nucleotides: 6. The CDR3 covers 16 residues. Full variable domain (remainder filled in from reference TRBV25-1 and TRBJ2-5): EADIYQTPRYLVIGTGKKITLECSQTMGHDKMYWYQQDPGMELHLIHYSYGVNSTEKGDLSSESTVSRIRTEHFPLTLESARPSHTSQYLCASSEDRGWGQETQYFGPGTRLLVL.

J is TRBJ1-1 and V is TRBV5-1, with 9 bases matching TRBD1. The CDR3 runs 16 residues. The trim removed 0 bases at V and 4 bases at J, leaving 7 bases unmatched. Germline CDR1 reads SGHRS; CDR2 reads YFSETQ. The CDR3 DNA reads as TGCGCCAGCAGCTTGGAGGGGACAGGGATGAGCACTGAAGCTTTCTTT. This sequence encodes CASSLEGTGMSTEAFF.

The table lists this clone with a count of one. The V call is TRBV24-1, the J call TRBJ2-3; 12 positions match TRBD2. Germline CDR1 is KGHDR and CDR2 is SFDVKD. V was clipped by 5 bases and J by 6 bases; unmatched bases: 8. The CDR3 loop spans 16 amino acids. CDR3 residues: CATSASSGGVVDTQYF. The CDR3 DNA reads TGTGCCACCAGTGCCTCTAGCGGGGGGGTCGTGGATACGCAGTATTTT.

This chain connects TRBV2 to TRBJ1-2; a possible D gene is TRBD1 (6 bases). There are 12 residues in the CDR3. Germline V gene lookup returns CDR1 SNHLY and CDR2 FYNNEI. V was trimmed by 7 bases and J by 8 bases, leaving 14 bases between them. CDR3 coding DNA: TGTGCCAGCAAGAAGGGGGATCTAGGCTACACCTTC. This codes for CASKKGDLGYTF.

V is TRBV7-6 and J is TRBJ2-2, with 11 bases fitting TRBD1. This CDR3 region has 15 residues. Germline V lookup: CDR1 SGHVS, CDR2 FNYEAQ. With V trimmed by 5 bases and J by 6 bases, 5 bases remained unmatched. The CDR3 sequence is CASSRTGGNAGELFF. For the CDR3, the DNA is TGTGCCAGCAGCCGGACAGGGGGCAACGCCGGGGAGCTGTTTTTT.

This clone was counted between two and nine times. V and J are TRBV19 and TRBJ1-1; no reliable D call. The germline gives CDR1 LNHDA, CDR2 SQIVND (reference sequence). Trimming cost V 5 bases and J 1 base, with 11 bases left between them. The length of the CDR3 is 14 residues. The CDR3 is CASSFGLQNTEAFF. CDR3 nucleotide sequence: TGTGCCAGTAGTTTTGGGCTCCAGAACACTGAAGCTTTCTTT.

The chain couples TRBV11-2 to TRBJ1-1; 11 bases are a match to TRBD1. Germline lookup yields CDR1 SGHAT and CDR2 FQNNGV. This CDR3 is built from 15 residues. V dropped 6 bases and J dropped 3; count of bases not matched to a gene: 6. The CDR3 bases are TGTGCCAGCAGTCTCCGGGACAGGGGGTACACTGAAGCTTTCTTT. It codes for CASSLRDRGYTEAFF.